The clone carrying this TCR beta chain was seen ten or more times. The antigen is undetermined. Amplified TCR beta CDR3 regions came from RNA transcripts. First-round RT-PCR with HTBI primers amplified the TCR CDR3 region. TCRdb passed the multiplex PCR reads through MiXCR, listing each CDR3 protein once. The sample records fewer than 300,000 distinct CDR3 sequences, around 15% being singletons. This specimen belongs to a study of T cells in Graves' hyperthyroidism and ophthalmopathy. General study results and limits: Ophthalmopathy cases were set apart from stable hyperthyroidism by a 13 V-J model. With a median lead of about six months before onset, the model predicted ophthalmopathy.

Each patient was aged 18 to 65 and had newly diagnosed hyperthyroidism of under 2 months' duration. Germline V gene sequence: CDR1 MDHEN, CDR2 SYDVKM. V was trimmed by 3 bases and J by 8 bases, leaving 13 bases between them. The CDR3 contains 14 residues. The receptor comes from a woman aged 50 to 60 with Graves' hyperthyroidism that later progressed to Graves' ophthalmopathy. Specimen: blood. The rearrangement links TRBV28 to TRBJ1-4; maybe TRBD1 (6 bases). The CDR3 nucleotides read TGTGCCAGCAGTTTCGCTCCAGGGGACGAAAAACTGTTTTTT. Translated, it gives CASSFAPGDEKLFF.